The 13 T cell receptor beta chains in this list originate from one sample, sequenced in a study of post-analysis software for immune sequencing data. Their specific antigens are unknown. cDNA libraries of TCR beta carried unique molecular identifiers. MiXCR, run by TCRdb on the PCR reads, gives a single entry per CDR3 protein. The table has around 770,000 distinct CDR3 sequences, 46% seen once. General observations from the study: Patients had higher frequencies than controls of five TRBV segments, including TRBV5-6, TRBV5-1 and TRBV20-1.

Sequenced material: blood. These receptors came from a girl between 10 and 17 years old with multiple sclerosis.

The chain carries TRBV24-1 and TRBJ2-1; the D is unclear. The DNA end favors TRBJ2-7, so the J call may be wrong. The germline V gene encodes CDR1 KGHDR and CDR2 SFDVKD. This CDR3 contains 16 residues. CDR3 coding DNA: TGTGCCACCAGTGATTTGACCAGCGCCCCCTCCAATGAGCAGTACTTC. Translating gives CATSDLTSAPSNEQYF.

The chain combines TRBV12-3 or TRBV12-4 with TRBJ2-4, with D hard to call. Deletions cut 6 bases from V and 0 bases from J, with 15 bases between. The CDR3 consists of 16 residues. The CDR3 nucleotides are TGTGCCAGCAGCCTAGTCACATCACTAGCCAAAAACATTCAGTACTTC. This translates into CASSLVTSLAKNIQYF.

The V gene is TRBV29-1, the J gene TRBJ1-1; D gene ambiguous. V lost 4 bases to trimming and J lost 5 bases, with 20 bases between them. This CDR3 is built from 15 residues. Germline V lookup: CDR1 SQVTM, CDR2 ANQGSEA. CDR3 DNA sequence: TGCAGCGTTGTCATAGGGAGTGAAGGAGGAACTGAAGCTTTCTTT. As protein: CSVVIGSEGGTEAFF.

This clonotype was picked up a small number of times. This rearrangement joins TRBV20-1 to TRBJ2-7; no definite D call. With 3 bases removed from V and 2 bases from J, the gap between germline ends came to 17 bases. The CDR3 sequence is 15 residues long. The germline V gene has CDR1 DFQATT and CDR2 SNEGSKA (reference sequence). CDR3 region: CSASFGVMRPYEQYF. CDR3 coding DNA: TGCAGTGCTAGTTTCGGCGTCATGAGGCCCTACGAGCAGTACTTC.

This clonotype was counted a few times. The chain is built from TRBV20-1 and TRBJ2-7, with unresolved D. There are 13 residues in the CDR3. The V gene's germline CDR1 is DFQATT and CDR2 SNEGSKA (reference sequence). Trimming pared 1 base from V and 1 base from J, leaving 8 bases between. CDR3 sequence: CSARGARSYEQYF. The DNA of the CDR3 is TGCAGTGCTAGAGGCGCTAGGTCCTACGAGCAGTACTTC.

The rearrangement uses TRBV20-1 and TRBJ2-1; 8 nucleotides match TRBD2. The CDR3 loop spans 13 amino acids. CDR1 and CDR2 (germline): DFQATT, SNEGSKA (reference sequence). V dropped 5 bases and J dropped 10; count of bases not matched to a gene: 10. CDR3 region: CSAATSGVGEQFF. The CDR3 DNA is TGCAGTGCTGCCACTAGCGGAGTAGGGGAGCAGTTCTTC.

V is TRBV12-3 or TRBV12-4 and J is TRBJ2-1, with 8 nucleotides matching TRBD2. After removal of 5 bases from V and 6 bases from J, the junction contained 9 bases not matched to a gene. This CDR3 is built from 15 residues. Written as DNA, the CDR3 is TGTGCCAGCAGTCACCCGGGAGGGCCCCCCAATGAGCAGTTCTTC. Translated: CASSHPGGPPNEQFF.

The chain joins TRBV3-1 to TRBJ2-7; 7 nucleotides agree with TRBD2. V shed 1 base, J shed 5 bases, and the junction held 8 bases outside the gene matches. Germline V CDR1 and CDR2: LGHDT, YNNKEL (reference sequence). The CDR3 length is 15 residues. The CDR3 loop reads CASSQVSAGVHEQYF. Written as DNA, the CDR3 is TGTGCCAGCAGCCAAGTATCGGCGGGAGTGCACGAGCAGTACTTC.

This chain connects TRBV29-1 to TRBJ2-1, with 7 positions matching TRBD2. CDR3 length: 13 amino acids. Germline CDR1 reads SQVTM; CDR2 reads ANQGSEA. The CDR3 DNA is TGCGGCGCCTCTACGACTAGCATAAATGAGCAGTTCTTC. This translates into CGASTTSINEQFF.

The chain has TRBV7-9 and TRBJ2-1; 12 nucleotides line up with TRBD1. This CDR3 has 15 amino acids. Germline-derived CDR1 and CDR2 are SEHNR and FQNEAQ (reference sequence). Trimming cost V 5 bases and J 8 bases; bases outside gene matches: 7. CDR3 loop: CASSTRDRGRDEQFF. CDR3 nucleotides: TGTGCCAGCAGCACTAGGGACAGGGGGCGAGATGAGCAGTTCTTC.

This clonotype was detected only a few times. CDR3 loop: CSARRVADYNEQFF. Here the CDR3 DNA reads TGCAGTGCTAGACGGGTAGCGGACTACAATGAGCAGTTCTTC. V gene TRBV20-1 combines with J gene TRBJ2-1, with D tentatively TRBD2 (6 bases). The length of the CDR3 is 14 residues. Germline CDR1 and CDR2: DFQATT and SNEGSKA (reference sequence). V was trimmed by 2 bases and J by 3 bases, leaving 11 bases between them.

The chain joins TRBV7-2 to TRBJ2-5, with D perhaps assigned TRBD1 or TRBD2 (5 bases each). Trimming shortened V by 4 bases and J by 3 bases, and 12 bases separated the two germline ends. The CDR3 has 14 amino acids. Germline assignment: CDR1 SGHTA and CDR2 FQGNSA. The CDR3 loop reads CASSSGTPKETQYF. CDR3 in DNA: TGTGCCAGCAGCTCCGGGACGCCAAAAGAGACCCAGTACTTC.

V usage is TRBV9 and J usage is TRBJ2-3, with TRBD2 identical over 7 bases. After removal of 0 bases from V and 2 bases from J, the junction contained 6 bases not matched to a gene. Germline CDR1 reads SGDLS; CDR2 reads YYNGEE. The CDR3 is 16 residues long. This chain's CDR3 is CASSVGPSGFTDTQYF. CDR3 bases: TGTGCCAGCAGCGTAGGTCCTAGCGGATTCACAGATACGCAGTATTTT. Complete variable domain (other parts from reference TRBV9 and TRBJ2-3): DSGVTQTPKHLITATGQRVTLRCSPRSGDLSVYWYQQSLDQGLQFLIQYYNGEERAKGNILERFSAQQFPDLHSELNLSSLELGDSALYFCASSVGPSGFTDTQYFGPGTRLTVL.